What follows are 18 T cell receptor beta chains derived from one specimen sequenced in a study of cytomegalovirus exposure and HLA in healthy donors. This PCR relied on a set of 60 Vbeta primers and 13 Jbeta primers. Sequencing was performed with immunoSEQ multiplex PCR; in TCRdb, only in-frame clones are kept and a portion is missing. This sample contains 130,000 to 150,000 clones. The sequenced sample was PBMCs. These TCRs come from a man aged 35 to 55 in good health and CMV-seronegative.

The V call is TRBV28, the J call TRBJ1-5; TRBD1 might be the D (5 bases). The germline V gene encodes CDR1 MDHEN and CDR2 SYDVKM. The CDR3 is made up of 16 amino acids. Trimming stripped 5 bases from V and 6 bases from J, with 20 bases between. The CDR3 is CASSTRVGRDGQPQHF. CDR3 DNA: TGTGCCAGCAGTACCCGTGTAGGCAGGGATGGTCAGCCCCAGCATTTT. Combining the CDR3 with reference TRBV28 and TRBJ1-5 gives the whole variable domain DVKVTQSSRYLVKRTGEKVFLECVQDMDHENMFWYRQDPGLGLRLIYFSYDVKMKEKGDIPEGYSVSREKKERFSLILESASTNQTSMYLCASSTRVGRDGQPQHFGDGTRLSIL.

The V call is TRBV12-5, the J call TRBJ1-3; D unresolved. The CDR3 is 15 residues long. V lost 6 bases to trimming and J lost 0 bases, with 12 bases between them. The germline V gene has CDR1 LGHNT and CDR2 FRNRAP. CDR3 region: CASGLSGSSGNTIYF. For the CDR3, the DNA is TGTGCTAGTGGCCTTAGCGGCTCCTCTGGAAACACCATATATTTT. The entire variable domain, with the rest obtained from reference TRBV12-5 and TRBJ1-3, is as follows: DARVTQTPRHKVTEMGQEVTMRCQPILGHNTVFWYRQTMMQGLELLAYFRNRAPLDDSGMPKDRFSAEMPDATLATLKIQPSEPRDSAVYFCASGLSGSSGNTIYFGEGSWLTVV.

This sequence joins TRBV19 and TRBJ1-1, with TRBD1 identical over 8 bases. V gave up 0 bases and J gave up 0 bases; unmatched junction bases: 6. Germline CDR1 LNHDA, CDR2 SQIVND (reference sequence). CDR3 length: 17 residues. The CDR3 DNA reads TGTGCCAGTAGTATAGAAAGGACAGGGAACCTGAACACTGAAGCTTTCTTT. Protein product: CASSIERTGNLNTEAFF.

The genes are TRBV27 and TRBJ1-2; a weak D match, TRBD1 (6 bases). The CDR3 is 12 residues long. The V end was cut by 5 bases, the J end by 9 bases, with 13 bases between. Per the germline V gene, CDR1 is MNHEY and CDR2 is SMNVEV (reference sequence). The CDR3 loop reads CASSLGQRRYTF. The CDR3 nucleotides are TGTGCCAGCAGTCTAGGACAGAGACGCTACACCTTC.

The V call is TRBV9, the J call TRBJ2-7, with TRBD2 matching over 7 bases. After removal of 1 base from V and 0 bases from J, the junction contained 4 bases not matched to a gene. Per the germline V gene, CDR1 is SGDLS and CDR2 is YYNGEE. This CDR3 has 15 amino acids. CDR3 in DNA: TGTGCCAGCAGCGTAATGGGGGGGGACTCCTACGAGCAGTACTTC. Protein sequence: CASSVMGGDSYEQYF.

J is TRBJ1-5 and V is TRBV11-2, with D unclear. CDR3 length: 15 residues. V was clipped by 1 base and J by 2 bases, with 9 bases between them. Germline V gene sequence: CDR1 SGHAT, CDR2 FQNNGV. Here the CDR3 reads CASSLGVGRNQPQHF. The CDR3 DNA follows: TGTGCCAGCAGCTTAGGCGTTGGTCGCAATCAGCCCCAGCATTTT.

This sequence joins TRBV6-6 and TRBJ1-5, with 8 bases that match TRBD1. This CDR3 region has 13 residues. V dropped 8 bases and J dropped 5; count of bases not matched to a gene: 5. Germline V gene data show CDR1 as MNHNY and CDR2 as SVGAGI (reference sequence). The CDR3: CASGDRKDQPQHF. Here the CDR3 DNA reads TGTGCCAGCGGGGACAGGAAGGATCAGCCCCAGCATTTT.

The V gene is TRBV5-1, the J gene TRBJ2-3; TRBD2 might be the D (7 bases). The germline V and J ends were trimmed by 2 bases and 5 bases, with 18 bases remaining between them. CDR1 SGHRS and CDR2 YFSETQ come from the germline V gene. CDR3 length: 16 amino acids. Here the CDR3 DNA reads TGCGCCAGCAGCTTAATTGGGGGGGCCCGGAGAGATACGCAGTATTTT. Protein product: CASSLIGGARRDTQYF.

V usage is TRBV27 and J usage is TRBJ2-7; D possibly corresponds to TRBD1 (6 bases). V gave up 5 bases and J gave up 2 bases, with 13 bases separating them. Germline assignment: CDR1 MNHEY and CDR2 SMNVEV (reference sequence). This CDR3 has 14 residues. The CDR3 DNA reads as TGTGCCAGCAGTATACAGGGACGAGCCTACGAGCAGTACTTC. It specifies CASSIQGRAYEQYF.

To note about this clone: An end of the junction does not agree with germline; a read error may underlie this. The CDR3 protein is CASSLEGASYGQYF. The CDR3 DNA is TGCGCCAGCAGCTTGGAGGGGGCCTCCTACGGGCAGTACTTC. The rearrangement links TRBV5-1 to TRBJ2-7, with 7 bases lining up with TRBD1. The CDR3 has 14 amino acids. Per the germline V gene, CDR1 is SGHRS and CDR2 is YFSETQ.

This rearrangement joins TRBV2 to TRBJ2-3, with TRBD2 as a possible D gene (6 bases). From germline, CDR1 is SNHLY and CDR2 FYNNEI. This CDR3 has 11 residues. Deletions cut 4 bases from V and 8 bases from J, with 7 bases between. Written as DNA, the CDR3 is TGTGCCAGCAGTGTCGGGGGTACGCAGTATTTT. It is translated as CASSVGGTQYF.

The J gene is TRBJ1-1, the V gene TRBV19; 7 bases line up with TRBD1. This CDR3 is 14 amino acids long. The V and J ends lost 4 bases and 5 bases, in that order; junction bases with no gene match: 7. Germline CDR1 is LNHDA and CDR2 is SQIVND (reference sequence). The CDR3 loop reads CASSTSGGRTEAFF. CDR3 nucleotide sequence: TGTGCCAGTAGTACCTCAGGGGGACGGACTGAAGCTTTCTTT.

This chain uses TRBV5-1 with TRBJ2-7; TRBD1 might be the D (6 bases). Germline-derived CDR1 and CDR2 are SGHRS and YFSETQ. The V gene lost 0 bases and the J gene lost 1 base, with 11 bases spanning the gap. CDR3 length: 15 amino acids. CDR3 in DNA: TGCGCCAGCAGCTTGGAACCCGGGACATCCTACGAGCAGTACTTC. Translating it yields CASSLEPGTSYEQYF.

The CDR3 nucleotides read TGTGCCAGTAGTACCGGTCCCTTGGATGGCTACACCTTC. Protein product: CASSTGPLDGYTF. The rearrangement joins TRBV19 to TRBJ1-2; D is unresolved. V lost 4 bases and J lost 6, with 12 bases in between. From germline, CDR1 is LNHDA and CDR2 SQIVND (reference sequence). The CDR3 has 13 amino acids.

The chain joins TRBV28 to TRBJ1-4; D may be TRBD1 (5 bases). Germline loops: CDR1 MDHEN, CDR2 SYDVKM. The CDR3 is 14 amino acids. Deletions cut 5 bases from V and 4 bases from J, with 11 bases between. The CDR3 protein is CASSRGGSNEKLFF. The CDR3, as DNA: TGTGCCAGCAGTCGGGGGGGGAGTAATGAAAAACTGTTTTTT.

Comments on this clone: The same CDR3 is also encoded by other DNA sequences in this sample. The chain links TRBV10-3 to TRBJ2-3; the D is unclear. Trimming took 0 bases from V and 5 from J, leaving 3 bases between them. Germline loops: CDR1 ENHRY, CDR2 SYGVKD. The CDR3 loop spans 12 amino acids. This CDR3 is CAISESRDTQYF. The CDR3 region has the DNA TGTGCCATCAGTGAGTCCAGAGATACGCAGTATTTT.

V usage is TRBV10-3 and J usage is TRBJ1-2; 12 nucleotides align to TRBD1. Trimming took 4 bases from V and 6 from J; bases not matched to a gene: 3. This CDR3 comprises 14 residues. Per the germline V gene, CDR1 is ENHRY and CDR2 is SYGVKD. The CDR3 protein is CAISVGTGGHGYTF. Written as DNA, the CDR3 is TGTGCCATCAGTGTTGGGACAGGGGGCCATGGCTACACCTTC.

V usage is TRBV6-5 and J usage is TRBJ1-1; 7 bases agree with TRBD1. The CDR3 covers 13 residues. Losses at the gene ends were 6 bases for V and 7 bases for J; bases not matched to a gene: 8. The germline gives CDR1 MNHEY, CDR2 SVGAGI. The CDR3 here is CASRDARGDEAFF. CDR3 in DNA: TGTGCCAGCAGAGACGCCAGGGGGGATGAAGCTTTCTTT.